Listed here are 23 T cell receptor beta chains from one sample, sequenced in a study of blood T cell repertoires in COVID-19. TCRdb keeps only in-frame clones here, not all; method: immunoSEQ multiplex PCR. This table has roughly 180,000 clones, roughly 94% appearing once. The sequencing input was peripheral blood. The origin of the receptors is a young man with COVID-19, enrolled during active disease.

V is TRBV21-1 and J is TRBJ2-7; whether TRBD1, the table's D call, matches the DNA was not checked. TRBV21-1 is tagged as a pseudogene. CDR3 length: 15 residues. The CDR3 protein is CASTLGRQASYEQYF. The CDR3 DNA sequence: TGTGCCAGCACCTTGGGTCGGCAGGCCTCCTACGAGCAGTACTTC.

This chain joins TRBV3-1 (or the pseudogene TRBV3-2) and TRBJ2-7; TRBD2 matches at 14 bases. The CDR3 consists of 18 residues. CDR1 and CDR2 (germline): LGHDT, YNNKEL (reference sequence). The junction had 8 bases not matched to a gene; V was cut back by 1 base and J by 3 bases. CDR3 region: CASSQVETSGGANYEQYF. CDR3 nucleotide sequence: TGTGCCAGCAGCCAAGTTGAGACTAGCGGGGGGGCAAACTACGAGCAGTACTTC.

With regard to this clone: This specimen includes other DNA sequences encoding the same CDR3. The V gene is TRBV5-1, the J gene TRBJ1-2; no reliable D call. CDR1 is SGHRS and CDR2 is YFSETQ in the germline V gene. The CDR3 sequence is 14 residues long. V was shortened by 0 bases and J by 1 base, with 7 bases between the two germline ends. In DNA form, the CDR3 reads TGCGCCAGCAGCTTGGCCGGTGGTAACTATGGCTACACCTTC. Its translation is CASSLAGGNYGYTF.

This chain joins TRBV5-1 and TRBJ2-7, with 14 bases that match TRBD2. This CDR3 contains 18 residues. After removal of 0 bases from V and 3 bases from J, the junction contained 8 bases not matched to a gene. Germline assignment: CDR1 SGHRS and CDR2 YFSETQ. The CDR3 sequence: CASSLAATSGGEHYEQYF. For the CDR3, the DNA is TGCGCCAGCAGCTTGGCCGCGACTAGCGGGGGGGAACACTACGAGCAGTACTTC.

This chain links TRBV3-1 (or the pseudogene TRBV3-2) with TRBJ2-7, with 12 bases matching TRBD2. The V and J ends lost 1 base and 3 bases, in that order; junction bases with no gene match: 7. This CDR3 is built from 17 residues. CDR1 and CDR2 from the germline V gene are LGHDT and YNNKEL (reference sequence). The DNA for the CDR3 is TGTGCCAGCAGCCAAGTGGCGCTAGCGGGGGGGAACTACGAGCAGTACTTC. Its translation is CASSQVALAGGNYEQYF.

This clone appeared once. The gene calls are TRBV5-6 and TRBJ1-6, with D maybe TRBD1 (5 bases). The CDR3 sequence is 15 residues long. The germline V and J ends were trimmed by 1 base and 10 bases, with 15 bases remaining between them. CDR1 SGHDT and CDR2 YYEEEE come from the germline V gene. The CDR3 bases are TGTGCCAGCAGCTTGAGGGTAGGGGAAGGATCACCCCTCCACTTT. Its protein is CASSLRVGEGSPLHF. The variable domain in full, with the rest retrieved from reference TRBV5-6 and TRBJ1-6, is DAGVTQSPTHLIKTRGQQVTLRCSPKSGHDTVSWYQQALGQGPQFIFQYYEEEERQRGNFPDRFSGHQFPNYSSELNVNALLLGDSALYLCASSLRVGEGSPLHFGNGTRLTVT.

In its sample, this clone was seen a few times. The rearrangement links TRBV19 to TRBJ1-5; 8 positions match TRBD1. Unmatched junction bases numbered 10, after V lost 6 bases and J lost 3 bases. CDR3 length equals 16 residues. Germline V gene sequence: CDR1 LNHDA, CDR2 SQIVND (reference sequence). The CDR3 region has the DNA TGTGCCAGTAGCCGCGGGACAGGTCTATTCAATCAGCCCCAGCATTTT. It is translated as CASSRGTGLFNQPQHF.

This sequence joins TRBV14 and TRBJ1-1; TRBD1 might be the D (6 bases). Per germline, CDR1 SGHDN and CDR2 FVKESK. This CDR3 comprises 15 residues. Trimming removed 1 base at V and 2 bases at J, with 11 bases between. The CDR3 DNA sequence: TGTGCCAGCAGCCAAGGCCAGGGGTCCAACACTGAAGCTTTCTTT. Amino acids: CASSQGQGSNTEAFF. Full variable domain (missing parts from reference TRBV14 and TRBJ1-1): EAGVTQFPSHSVIEKGQTVTLRCDPISGHDNLYWYRRVMGKEIKFLLHFVKESKQDESGMPNNRFLAERTGGTYSTLKVQPAELEDSGVYFCASSQGQGSNTEAFFGQGTRLTVV.

The chain uses TRBV5-1 and TRBJ2-7; 7 bases are a match to TRBD1. V lost 4 bases, J lost 0 bases, and 7 bases stayed unmatched. The CDR3 is 15 amino acids. Germline V gene sequence: CDR1 SGHRS, CDR2 YFSETQ. The CDR3 reads CASSLTGSGSYEQYF. CDR3 in DNA: TGCGCCAGCAGCCTGACAGGGTCGGGCTCCTACGAGCAGTACTTC.

This chain uses TRBV27 with TRBJ2-3, with TRBD1 as a possible D gene (6 bases). V lost 10 bases and J lost 1, with 15 bases in between. The CDR3 is 14 amino acids. Germline V lookup: CDR1 MNHEY, CDR2 SMNVEV (reference sequence). Here the CDR3 DNA reads TGTGCCACTAAAATGGGGGCTGGCACAGATACGCAGTATTTT. Amino acid sequence: CATKMGAGTDTQYF.

V and J are TRBV18 and TRBJ2-3; 9 positions agree with TRBD2. CDR1 is KGHSH, CDR2 LQKENI, per germline. Trimming took 3 bases from V and 7 from J; bases not matched to a gene: 11. The CDR3 has 16 amino acids. The CDR3 nucleotides read TGTGCCAGCTCACCCACTATCGCGGGGGGGCCGAATACGCAGTATTTT. As protein: CASSPTIAGGPNTQYF.

The chain uses TRBV6-5 and TRBJ1-2; possible D gene TRBD1, 6 bases. The CDR3 is 14 residues long. V lost 6 bases to trimming and J lost 0 bases, with 11 bases between them. Germline V gene sequence: CDR1 MNHEY, CDR2 SVGAGI. For the CDR3, the DNA is TGTGCCAGCAGGCACAGGGTCGCTAACTATGGCTACACCTTC. It codes for CASRHRVANYGYTF.

The rearrangement uses TRBV12-5 and TRBJ2-6; a weak D match, TRBD1 (6 bases). The V end lost 1 base, the J end lost 2 bases, and 9 bases lay between the germline ends. This CDR3 contains 16 residues. Germline V gene data show CDR1 as LGHNT and CDR2 as FRNRAP. The CDR3 region has the DNA TGTGCTAGTGGTTTGGGGGACATCGCTGGGGCCAACGTCCTGACTTTC. Protein: CASGLGDIAGANVLTF.

The rearrangement uses TRBV10-3 and TRBJ2-3; 14 nucleotides match TRBD2. Germline values: CDR1 ENHRY, CDR2 SYGVKD. This CDR3 spans 18 amino acids. The trim removed 2 bases at V and 3 bases at J, leaving 7 bases unmatched. CDR3 residues: CAISESWTSGGLTDTQYF. CDR3 sequence (DNA): TGTGCCATCAGTGAGAGTTGGACTAGCGGGGGGTTAACAGATACGCAGTATTTT.

In nucleotides, the CDR3 is TGTGCCAGCAGCAGCCGGGACAGGGAAGATGGCTACACCTTC. It codes for CASSSRDREDGYTF. The chain joins TRBV5-4 to TRBJ1-2; 9 positions agree with TRBD1. Germline V gene data show CDR1 as SGHNT and CDR2 as YYREEE (reference sequence). The CDR3 totals 14 residues. After removal of 4 bases from V and 6 bases from J, the junction contained 7 bases not matched to a gene.

J is TRBJ2-2 and V is TRBV24-1; TRBD1 aligns across 7 bases. CDR1 is KGHDR and CDR2 is SFDVKD in the germline V gene. V lost 10 bases, J lost 1 base, and 5 bases stayed unmatched. This CDR3 has 14 amino acids. CDR3 loop: CATAGTENTGELFF. The CDR3 DNA is TGTGCCACTGCTGGGACAGAGAACACCGGGGAGCTGTTTTTT.

The CDR3 sequence: CASSLGQGELGYTF. CDR3 coding DNA: TGTGCCAGCAGCTTGGGACAGGGGGAATTGGGCTACACCTTC. The V and J genes are TRBV5-5 and TRBJ1-2, with 9 bases lining up with TRBD1. CDR1 and CDR2 (germline): SGHKS, YYEKEE (reference sequence). The CDR3 spans 14 residues. V lost 0 bases to trimming and J lost 8 bases; unmatched junction nucleotides: 5.

The J gene is TRBJ1-3, the V gene TRBV15; possibly TRBD1 for D (6 bases). V gave up 9 bases and J gave up 1 base, with 16 bases separating them. This CDR3 is 15 amino acids long. In germline, CDR1 is LNHNV, CDR2 YYDKDF (reference sequence). CDR3 amino acids: CATGRGATSGNTIYF. CDR3 DNA: TGTGCCACTGGGCGGGGGGCGACATCTGGAAACACCATATATTTT.

The chain joins TRBV5-4 to TRBJ2-2, with a weak D call TRBD1 (6 bases). CDR3 length equals 16 residues. V was trimmed by 4 bases and J by 4 bases, leaving 17 bases between them. In germline, CDR1 is SGHNT, CDR2 YYREEE (reference sequence). CDR3 region: CASSNGVRGGTGELFF. The CDR3, as DNA: TGTGCCAGCAGCAATGGCGTCAGGGGCGGCACCGGGGAGCTGTTTTTT.

The V gene is TRBV6-6, the J gene TRBJ1-5; 11 bases match TRBD1. V lost 6 bases, J lost 3 bases, and 7 bases stayed unmatched. The CDR3 contains 16 residues. Germline CDR1 MNHNY, CDR2 SVGAGI (reference sequence). CDR3 coding DNA: TGTGCCAGCAGCCGGCCGGGACAGGGGGTCAATCAGCCCCAGCATTTT. Translation gives CASSRPGQGVNQPQHF.

In the case of this clone: One junction end disagrees with the germline gene, perhaps due to a read error. The chain links TRBV19 to TRBJ1-5; 10 bases agree with TRBD1. The CDR3 length is 14 residues. Germline V gene lookup returns CDR1 LNHDA and CDR2 SQIVND (reference sequence). In nucleotides, the CDR3 is TGTGCCAGTAGCTTGACAGGGGGCAAGCAGCCCCAGCATTTT. Its protein product is CASSLTGGKQPQHF. Based on the CDR3 plus reference TRBV19 and TRBJ1-5, the full variable domain is DGGITQSPKYLFRKEGQNVTLSCEQNLNHDAMYWYRQDPGQGLRLIYYSQIVNDFQKGDIAEGYSVSREKKESFPLTVTSAQKNPTAFYLCASSLTGGKQPQHFGDGTRLSIL.

The chain has TRBV10-3 and TRBJ1-1, with D perhaps matching TRBD1 (5 bases). Between the trimmed V and J ends, which lost 6 bases and 3 bases, there was a span of 20 bases. Germline values: CDR1 ENHRY, CDR2 SYGVKD. This CDR3 spans 16 amino acids. The CDR3 sequence is CAIRASGGVGDTEAFF. The CDR3 DNA sequence: TGTGCCATCAGGGCCTCGGGCGGGGTAGGGGACACTGAAGCTTTCTTT.

In regard to this clone: Other DNA variants within this sample encode the same CDR3. This chain connects TRBV7-3 to TRBJ1-2, with TRBD1 identical over 7 bases. The length of the CDR3 is 13 residues. CDR1 is SGHTA and CDR2 is FQGTGA in the germline V gene. Trimming took 5 bases from V and 3 from J; bases not matched to a gene: 3. The CDR3 loop is CASSPDRDYGYTF. CDR3 bases: TGTGCCAGCAGCCCAGACAGGGACTATGGCTACACCTTC.